This TCR beta chain was profiled in a study of relationships among human T cell subsets. Comments on this clonotype: Its antigen is not known. A read error is likely, as this CDR3 ends without the conserved phenylalanine or tryptophan.

General study findings and limits: Th1, Th2 and regulatory T cells shared many CDR3 sequences. Over 55% of CD8+ cytotoxic sequences came from clones with over 100 reads.

Germline V gene data show CDR1 as DFQATT and CDR2 as SNEGSKA (reference sequence). The CDR3 contains 13 residues. The T cell receptor alpha and beta CDR3 regions were amplified from mRNA by semiquantitative ARM-PCR. Exponential amplification used communal superprimers after tagged nested gene-specific primers in ARM-PCR. TCRdb analysed the multiplex PCR reads with MiXCR anew, one entry per CDR3 protein. The table includes fewer than 2,500 distinct CDR3 sequences, roughly two fifths detected once. The specimen sequenced was activated T cells sorted from blood. Documented subset: CD45RA-RO-CD69+ activated T cells. The receptor's source is a man between 35 and 55 years old in good health. The J gene is TRBJ2-1, the V gene TRBV20-1; D perhaps matches TRBD2 (6 bases). The CDR3 DNA sequence: TGCAGCCGGGACTCAAGCTCCTACAATGAGCAGTTCTCC. Its protein is CSRDSSSYNEQFS.